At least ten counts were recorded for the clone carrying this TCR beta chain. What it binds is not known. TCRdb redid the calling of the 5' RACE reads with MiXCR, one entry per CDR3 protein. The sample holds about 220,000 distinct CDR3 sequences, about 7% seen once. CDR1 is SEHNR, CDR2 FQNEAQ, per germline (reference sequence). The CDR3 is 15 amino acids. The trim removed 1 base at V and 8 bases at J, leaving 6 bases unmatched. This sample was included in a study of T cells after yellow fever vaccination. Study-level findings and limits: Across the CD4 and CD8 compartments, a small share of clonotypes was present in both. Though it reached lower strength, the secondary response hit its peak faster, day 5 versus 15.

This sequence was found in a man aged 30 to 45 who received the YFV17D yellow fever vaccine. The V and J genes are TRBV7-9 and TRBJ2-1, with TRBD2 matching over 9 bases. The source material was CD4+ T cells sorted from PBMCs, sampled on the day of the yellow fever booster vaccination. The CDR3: CASSLGLAGIYEQFF. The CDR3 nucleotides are TGTGCCAGCAGCTTAGGTCTAGCGGGAATCTATGAGCAGTTCTTC.